The present T cell receptor (beta chain) was sequenced within a study of shared clonotypes between healthy human individuals. At deep level, the assay was performed. For every subset, genomic DNA was evenly distributed across several immunoSEQ plates. Authors' processing steps: Owing to the provision of junction-only sequences devoid of quality scores by immunoSEQ, filtering differed. Sequencing used immunoSEQ multiplex PCR; TCRdb keeps in-frame clones, though not all of them. V, J and clone size derive from that table, while D and trimming were established from the DNA sequence. Here the sample spans approximately 700,000 clones, roughly 73% being singletons. On this clone: What it binds is unknown.

Between the trimmed V and J ends, which lost 6 bases and 4 bases, there was a span of 12 bases. The length of the CDR3 is 14 residues. Germline-derived CDR1 and CDR2 are MDHEN and SYDVKM. Overall study findings and caveats: Among several donors, roughly 5% of naive CD4 clonotypes were found in common.

The rearrangement links TRBV28 to TRBJ2-2; a weak D match, TRBD2 (6 bases). The sample was memory CD4+ T cells sorted from blood. This sample's subset: CD45RA-negative fraction. The receptor was isolated from a woman aged 25 to 39 in good health. The CDR3 protein is CASSPSGVTGELFF. The DNA of the CDR3 is TGTGCCAGCAGCCCGTCGGGAGTCACCGGGGAGCTGTTTTTT.